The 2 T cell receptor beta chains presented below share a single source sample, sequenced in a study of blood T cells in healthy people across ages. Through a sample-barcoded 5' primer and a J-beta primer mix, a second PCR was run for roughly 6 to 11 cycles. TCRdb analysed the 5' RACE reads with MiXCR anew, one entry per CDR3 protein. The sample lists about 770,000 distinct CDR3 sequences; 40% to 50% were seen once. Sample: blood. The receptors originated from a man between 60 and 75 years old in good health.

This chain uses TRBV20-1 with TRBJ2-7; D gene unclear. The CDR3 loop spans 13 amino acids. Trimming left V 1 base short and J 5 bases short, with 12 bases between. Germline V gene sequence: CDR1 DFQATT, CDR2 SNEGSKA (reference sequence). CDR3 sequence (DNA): TGCAGTGCTAGAGCGAGTCGGAGTAACGAGCAGTACTTC. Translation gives CSARASRSNEQYF.

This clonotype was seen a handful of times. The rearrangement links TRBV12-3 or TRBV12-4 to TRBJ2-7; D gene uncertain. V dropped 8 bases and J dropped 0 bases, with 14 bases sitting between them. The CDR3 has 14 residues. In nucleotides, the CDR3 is TGTGCCAGCGGCCCGACCCCAGTCTCCTACGAGCAGTACTTC. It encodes CASGPTPVSYEQYF.